The clone carrying this T cell receptor (beta chain) showed up many times. 5'RACE with 10-nucleotide random UMIs generated the cDNA. TCRdb processed the 5' RACE reads anew with MiXCR; each CDR3 protein has one entry. This table has approximately 89,000 distinct CDR3 sequences, 4.3% appearing once. Germline V gene sequence: CDR1 SGHTA, CDR2 FQGNSA. V dropped 1 base and J dropped 12 bases, with 10 bases sitting between them. The CDR3 is 12 residues long. This sample was included in a study of neurological immune-mediated disorders. The time point is: longitudinal time-point 3. The sample consisted of PBMCs. J is TRBJ2-1 and V is TRBV7-2; D assignment may be TRBD1 or TRBD2 (5 bases each). The origin of this receptor is a woman aged 60-70 years with multiple sclerosis. The DNA of the CDR3 is TGTGCCAGCAGCTTAGACTTGGGGACGCAGTTCTTC. Its translation is CASSLDLGTQFF. The variable domain in full, completed from reference TRBV7-2 and TRBJ2-1, reads GAGVSQSPSNKVTEKGKDVELRCDPISGHTALYWYRQSLGQGLEFLIYFQGNSAPDKSGLPSDRFSAERTGGSVSTLTIQRTQQEDSAVYLCASSLDLGTQFFGPGTRLTVL.